The present T cell receptor (beta chain) was sequenced within a study of T cells and Merkel cell carcinoma outcomes (dated by TCRdb to 2020 to 2022). Background for the entire study: The study looked at whether the tumor T-cell repertoire and T-cell density could predict clinical outcome in patients with Merkel cell carcinoma. Findings and caveats that apply to the study as a whole: Clinical outcomes in Merkel cell carcinoma patients were reported to be predicted by T-cell repertoire features combined with T-cell density.

About this clone itself: Its antigen remains undetermined. One base away there is no much larger clone; base qualities are not given.

Samples were obtained from patients with Merkel cell carcinoma. Receptors were amplified or captured by the immunoSEQ multiplex PCR assay. As stored in TCRdb, this immuneACCESS dataset retains in-frame rearrangements with V and J assigned. A fraction of the clones does not appear; measured against another copy, unresolved V genes explain less than half of the discrepancy, and the remainder lacks a known reason. The sample contains 9,500 to 15,000 clones, less than 97% of them found a single time. The leading ten clones occupy roughly 1% of the sample. Trimming costs V 0 bases and J 0 bases, and their ends lie 12 bases apart. The CDR3 numbers 17 residues from cysteine through phenylalanine. Left in the record is the CDR3 DNA by itself, 51 bases read in frame from the first base. The germline V gene provides CDR1 LGHNA and CDR2 YNFKEQ.

Recombination connected TRBV4-2 to TRBJ1-3; the D gene assignment is ambiguous. This receptor was obtained from a human donor with Merkel cell carcinoma. Source material: tumor tissue from Merkel cell carcinoma. The CDR3 protein sequence reads: CASSQDGPRASGNTIYF. The nucleotides read TGTGCCAGCAGCCAAGATGGCCCCCGCGCCTCTGGAAACACCATATATTTT.